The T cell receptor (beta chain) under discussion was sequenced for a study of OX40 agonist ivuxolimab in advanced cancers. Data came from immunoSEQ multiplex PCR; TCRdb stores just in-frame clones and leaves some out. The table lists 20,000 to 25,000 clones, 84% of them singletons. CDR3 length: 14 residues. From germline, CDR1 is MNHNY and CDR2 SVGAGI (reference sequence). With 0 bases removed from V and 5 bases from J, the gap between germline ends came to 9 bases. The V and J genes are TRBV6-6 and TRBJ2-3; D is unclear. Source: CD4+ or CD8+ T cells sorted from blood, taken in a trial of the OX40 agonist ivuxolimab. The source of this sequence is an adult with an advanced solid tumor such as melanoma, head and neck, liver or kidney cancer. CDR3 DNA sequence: TGTGCCAGCAGTTACTCCTGGGGTGGAGATACGCAGTATTTT. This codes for CASSYSWGGDTQYF.